Below are 12 T cell receptor beta chains sequenced from a single sample in a study of T cells after yellow fever vaccination. TCRdb analysed the 5' RACE reads with MiXCR anew, one entry per CDR3 protein. Of some 340,000 distinct CDR3 sequences in the sample, about 10% were seen once. Sequencing used CD4+ T cells sorted from PBMCs, obtained 45 days after the yellow fever booster vaccination. These receptors were obtained from a man between 18 and 29 years old who received the YFV17D yellow fever vaccine.

The chain uses TRBV28 and TRBJ1-2; D not resolved. This CDR3 spans 13 amino acids. The ends were cut back, 5 bases at V and 4 bases at J, with 11 bases in the middle. CDR1 is MDHEN, CDR2 SYDVKM, per germline. Here the CDR3 reads CASSLLTGYGYTF. CDR3 DNA sequence: TGTGCCAGCAGTCTCCTGACTGGCTATGGCTACACCTTC.

The sample holds a few counts of this clonotype. The chain carries TRBV12-3 or TRBV12-4 and TRBJ2-5; D perhaps matches TRBD1 (7 bases). This CDR3 contains 15 residues. Trimming removed 2 bases from V and 1 base from J, with 11 bases in between. The CDR3 DNA follows: TGTGCCAGCAGTTTAAACCAGGGGGGCCAAGAGACCCAGTACTTC. It specifies CASSLNQGGQETQYF.

V is TRBV5-1 and J is TRBJ1-1; D call uncertain. V shed 4 bases and J shed 3 bases, with 13 bases lying between them. The CDR3 is 14 residues long. Looked up from germline, CDR1 is SGHRS and CDR2 is YFSETQ. CDR3 sequence: CASSPRGKDTEAFF. In nucleotides, the CDR3 is TGCGCCAGCAGCCCCCGAGGCAAGGACACTGAAGCTTTCTTT.

The CDR3 DNA sequence: TGTGCCAGCAGCTTACGCCCCGGGACTAGCGGGGGGGCCAGGGATGAGCAGTTCTTC. Translation gives CASSLRPGTSGGARDEQFF. The chain joins TRBV7-8 to TRBJ2-1; 16 bases fit TRBD2. Germline V lookup: CDR1 SGHVS, CDR2 FQNEAQ. V lost 2 bases to trimming and J lost 8 bases; unmatched junction nucleotides: 12. This CDR3 is built from 19 residues.

The table lists this clonotype with a few counts. J is TRBJ2-4 and V is TRBV6-1; maybe TRBD2 (6 bases). Germline lookup yields CDR1 MNHNS and CDR2 SASEGT. Trimming removed 4 bases at V and 0 bases at J, with 16 bases between. This CDR3 is 17 amino acids long. CDR3 loop: CASSVVLGTLAKNIQYF. The CDR3, as DNA: TGTGCCAGCAGTGTGGTCCTCGGGACTCTAGCCAAAAACATTCAGTACTTC.

The genes are TRBV20-1 and TRBJ2-3; D not resolved. In germline, CDR1 is DFQATT, CDR2 SNEGSKA (reference sequence). The CDR3 is made up of 15 amino acids. V was cut by 0 bases and J by 1 base, with 11 bases left in between. The CDR3 bases are TGCAGTGCTAGAGATCGTCCTCGGGGCACAGATACGCAGTATTTT. It yields the protein CSARDRPRGTDTQYF.

This clonotype was found a few times. The rearrangement uses TRBV9 and TRBJ1-1; perhaps TRBD1 as D (5 bases). CDR1 is SGDLS, CDR2 YYNGEE, per germline. V lost 9 bases and J lost 1, with 13 bases in between. The length of the CDR3 is 13 residues. Written as DNA, the CDR3 is TGTGCCACCTCTCGGGGCCAGAACACTGAAGCTTTCTTT. Translating gives CATSRGQNTEAFF.

This clonotype was observed a few times. The J gene is TRBJ2-2, the V gene TRBV29-1; D possibly corresponds to TRBD1 (7 bases). The V end was cut by 3 bases, the J end by 5 bases, with 13 bases between. Germline lookup yields CDR1 SQVTM and CDR2 ANQGSEA. This CDR3 comprises 14 residues. For the CDR3, the DNA is TGCAGCGTTGAGGTGGAGGGGGCGACCGGGGAGCTGTTTTTT. Its protein is CSVEVEGATGELFF.

The genes are TRBV7-2 and TRBJ1-6; 8 nucleotides align to TRBD1. The germline V gene encodes CDR1 SGHTA and CDR2 FQGNSA. The CDR3 consists of 13 residues. The junction had 8 bases not matched to a gene; V was cut back by 5 bases and J by 14 bases. The CDR3 spells CASSARQGSTLHF. In nucleotides, the CDR3 is TGTGCCAGCAGCGCCCGACAGGGGAGTACCCTCCACTTT.

Ten or more counts support this clonotype. V usage is TRBV6-6 and J usage is TRBJ2-7; 9 bases are a match to TRBD1. This CDR3 spans 16 amino acids. The ends lost 0 bases at V and 0 bases at J; junction bases unmatched: 3. Germline V gene data show CDR1 as MNHNY and CDR2 as SVGAGI (reference sequence). This CDR3 reads CASSYSRDRVSYEQYF. CDR3 sequence (DNA): TGTGCCAGCAGTTACTCCCGGGACAGGGTCTCCTACGAGCAGTACTTC.

This clonotype was observed a handful of times. This chain links TRBV4-1 with TRBJ1-2, with D possibly matching TRBD1 (5 bases). There are 15 residues in the CDR3. CDR1 and CDR2 (germline): MGHRA, YSYEKL. Between the trimmed V and J ends, which lost 0 bases and 5 bases, there was a span of 13 bases. CDR3 in amino acids: CASSQEGRGGYGYTF. In nucleotides, the CDR3 is TGCGCCAGCAGCCAAGAGGGACGAGGAGGGTATGGCTACACCTTC.

This sequence joins TRBV4-3 and TRBJ2-5; 8 bases are a match to TRBD2. The V and J ends lost 0 bases and 2 bases, in that order; junction bases with no gene match: 8. The germline gives CDR1 LGHNA, CDR2 YSLEER. The CDR3 sequence is 17 residues long. The CDR3 coding sequence is TGCGCCAGCAGCCAAGACGCGGGCGGGGGGTGGCAAGAGACCCAGTACTTC. Translated: CASSQDAGGGWQETQYF.